This TCR beta chain was recorded in a study of blood T cell repertoires in COVID-19. The CDR3 consists of 15 residues. Losses at the gene ends were 4 bases for V and 0 bases for J; bases not matched to a gene: 5. From germline, CDR1 is MDHEN and CDR2 SYDVKM. Assignment of participants to cohorts was predicated upon participant-reported clinical history. Participants classified as exposed had met a COVID-19 case within 2 weeks before study entry. Profiling relied on immunoSEQ multiplex PCR, and the TCRdb table lists in-frame clones only, not all of them. The table lists hundreds of thousands of clones, approximately 90% of them singletons.

The receptor comes from a woman under 30 who had been exposed to COVID-19. The rearrangement links TRBV28 to TRBJ2-5, with TRBD1 identical over 7 bases. The sequenced material came from PBMCs or T cells enriched from blood (not recorded which). CDR3 sequence: CASSWDTGDQETQYF. As DNA, the CDR3 is TGTGCCAGCAGTTGGGACACAGGGGACCAAGAGACCCAGTACTTC.